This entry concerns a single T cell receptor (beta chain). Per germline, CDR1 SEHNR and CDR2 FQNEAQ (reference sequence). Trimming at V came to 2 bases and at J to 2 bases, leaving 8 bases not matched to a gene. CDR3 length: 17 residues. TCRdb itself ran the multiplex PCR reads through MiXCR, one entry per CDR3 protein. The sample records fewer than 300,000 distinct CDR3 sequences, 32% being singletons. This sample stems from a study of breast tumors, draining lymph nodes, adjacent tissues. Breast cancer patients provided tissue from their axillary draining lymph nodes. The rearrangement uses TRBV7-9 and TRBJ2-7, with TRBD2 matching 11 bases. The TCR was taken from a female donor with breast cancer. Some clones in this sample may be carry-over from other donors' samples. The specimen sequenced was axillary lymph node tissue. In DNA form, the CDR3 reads TGTGCCAGCAGCTTACGGGCTAGCGGGAGGATTCCCTACGAGCAGTACTTC. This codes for CASSLRASGRIPYEQYF.